These 14 T cell receptor beta chains share one sample of origin, sequenced in a study of graft-versus-host responses after intestinal transplantation. Profiling relied on immunoSEQ multiplex PCR, and the TCRdb table lists in-frame clones only, not all of them. The sample shows tens of thousands of clones, approximately 95% of them seen only once. Their antigens are not known. Material: unstimulated CD8+ T cells sorted from spleen or lymph node cells, obtained before intestinal transplant. The receptors come from a human donor who received an intestinal transplant.

The V gene is TRBV12-5, the J gene TRBJ2-7; no clear D gene. CDR1 and CDR2 (germline): LGHNT, FRNRAP. The CDR3 is 13 residues long. The V and J ends lost 1 base and 7 bases respectively, with 11 bases between them. CDR3 bases: TGTGCTAGTGGTTTGGCCTCGGAGCTGGAGCAGTACTTC. It specifies CASGLASELEQYF.

The chain has TRBV7-9 and TRBJ2-2; 8 positions agree with TRBD1. After removal of 4 bases from V and 6 bases from J, the junction contained 7 bases not matched to a gene. Germline CDR1 and CDR2: SEHNR and FQNEAQ (reference sequence). The CDR3 runs 15 residues. The CDR3 bases are TGTGCCAGCAGCTCGACCTCGACAGGGGCCGGGGAGCTGTTTTTT. Translated: CASSSTSTGAGELFF.

This sequence joins TRBV19 and TRBJ2-1, with a weak D call TRBD2 (5 bases). The CDR3 runs 15 residues. In germline, CDR1 is LNHDA, CDR2 SQIVND (reference sequence). With 7 bases removed from V and 2 bases from J, the gap between germline ends came to 15 bases. The CDR3 is CASTDTRSPYNEQFF. The CDR3 DNA reads TGTGCCAGTACCGATACTAGGTCCCCCTACAATGAGCAGTTCTTC.

The chain uses TRBV6-4 and TRBJ1-5, with D possibly matching TRBD1 (6 bases). Trimming shortened V by 2 bases and J by 5 bases, and 19 bases separated the two germline ends. The CDR3 totals 17 residues. Germline-derived CDR1 and CDR2 are MRHNA and SNTAGT. In DNA, the CDR3 is TGTGCCAGCAGTGACGCTGAGGGGGTCTACGGGGATCAGCCCCAGCATTTT. This codes for CASSDAEGVYGDQPQHF.

This clone was observed a few times. The chain links TRBV4-2 to TRBJ1-1, with 7 bases matching TRBD1. This CDR3 spans 16 amino acids. Germline CDR1 and CDR2: LGHNA and YNFKEQ. V trimming: 2 bases; J trimming: 3 bases; junction bases outside the gene matches: 9. The CDR3 nucleotides are TGTGCCAGCAGCCAAAGTGACAGGGAGAGGGACACTGAAGCTTTCTTT. This translates into CASSQSDRERDTEAFF.

The chain employs TRBV2 and TRBJ1-1; tentatively, D is TRBD1 (5 bases). Germline V lookup: CDR1 SNHLY, CDR2 FYNNEI. The CDR3 totals 14 residues. The germline V and J ends were trimmed by 7 bases and 6 bases, with 18 bases remaining between them. This CDR3 reads CASTVGRGLSEAFF. Here the CDR3 DNA reads TGTGCCAGCACCGTAGGTAGGGGTTTGTCTGAAGCTTTCTTT.

The chain employs TRBV13 and TRBJ2-5; 7 bases match TRBD1. Germline V gives CDR1 PRHDT, CDR2 FYEKMQ (reference sequence). This CDR3 region has 15 residues. After removal of 5 bases from V and 1 base from J, the junction contained 7 bases not matched to a gene. The CDR3 region has the DNA TGTGCCAGCAGCACCACCGGGACAGTCCAAGAGACCCAGTACTTC. It specifies CASSTTGTVQETQYF. Drawing the rest from reference TRBV13 and TRBJ2-5, the complete variable domain is AAGVIQSPRHLIKEKRETATLKCYPIPRHDTVYWYQQGPGQDPQFLISFYEKMQSDKGSIPDRFSAQQFSDYHSELNMSSLELGDSALYFCASSTTGTVQETQYFGPGTRLLVL.

This chain uses TRBV29-1 with TRBJ2-3, with 10 positions matching TRBD2. CDR3 size: 15 residues. The J segment lost 5 bases and the V segment lost 3 bases, leaving 8 bases of the junction unmatched. Germline CDR1 SQVTM, CDR2 ANQGSEA. The DNA of the CDR3 is TGCAGCGTTGACTTCCTAGCGGGGGCGGAAGATACGCAGTATTTT. This encodes CSVDFLAGAEDTQYF.

The chain has TRBV12-5 and TRBJ2-1, with D uncertain. The CDR3 is 13 residues long. V lost 6 bases and J lost 7, with 13 bases in between. Germline CDR1 is LGHNT and CDR2 is FRNRAP. CDR3 loop: CASGFSAWNEQFF. Written as DNA, the CDR3 is TGTGCTAGTGGCTTCTCTGCGTGGAATGAGCAGTTCTTC.

The chain recombines TRBV30 with TRBJ1-1, with TRBD1 matching over 11 bases. From germline, CDR1 is GTSNPN and CDR2 SVGIG (reference sequence). J lost 5 bases, V lost 0 bases, and 8 bases had no gene match. The CDR3 length is 16 residues. This CDR3 reads CAWSVPGTGGYTEAFF. CDR3 coding DNA: TGTGCCTGGAGTGTCCCCGGGACAGGGGGATATACTGAAGCTTTCTTT.

CDR3 nucleotide sequence: TGTGCCAGCTCGACGGAGGCCGGTGAAAAACTGTTTTTT. It yields the protein CASSTEAGEKLFF. The rearrangement uses TRBV18 and TRBJ1-4; no definite D call. V lost 6 bases to trimming and J lost 7 bases, with 12 bases between them. CDR1 is KGHSH and CDR2 is LQKENI in the germline V gene. The CDR3 extends over 13 amino acids.

This rearrangement joins TRBV30 to TRBJ2-1; 12 nucleotides align to TRBD2. V trimming: 4 bases; J trimming: 1 base; junction bases outside the gene matches: 2. Germline V gene lookup returns CDR1 GTSNPN and CDR2 SVGIG (reference sequence). The CDR3 totals 15 residues. CDR3 in DNA: TGTGCCTGGAAAGGACTAGCGGGGTCCTACAATGAGCAGTTCTTC. It encodes CAWKGLAGSYNEQFF.

The chain is built from TRBV11-3 and TRBJ2-1; D call uncertain. Trimming pared 3 bases from V and 10 bases from J, leaving 7 bases between. The V gene's germline CDR1 is SGHNT and CDR2 YENEEA. This CDR3 is built from 11 residues. This chain's CDR3 is CASSLLYEQFF. CDR3 DNA: TGTGCCAGCAGCTTGCTATACGAGCAGTTCTTC. Using reference TRBV11-3 and TRBJ2-1 for the parts outside the CDR3, the full variable domain is EAGVVQSPRYKIIEKKQPVAFWCNPISGHNTLYWYLQNLGQGPELLIRYENEEAVDDSQLPKDRFSAERLKGVDSTLKIQPAELGDSAVYLCASSLLYEQFFGPGTRLTVL.

The V and J genes are TRBV27 and TRBJ2-1; D is perhaps TRBD2 (7 bases). The germline CDR1 and CDR2 sequences are MNHEY and SMNVEV (reference sequence). This CDR3 spans 14 amino acids. Trimming left V 2 bases short and J 7 bases short, with 12 bases between. The CDR3: CASSLAGARNEQFF. The CDR3 DNA reads as TGTGCCAGCAGTTTAGCGGGGGCCAGGAATGAGCAGTTCTTC.